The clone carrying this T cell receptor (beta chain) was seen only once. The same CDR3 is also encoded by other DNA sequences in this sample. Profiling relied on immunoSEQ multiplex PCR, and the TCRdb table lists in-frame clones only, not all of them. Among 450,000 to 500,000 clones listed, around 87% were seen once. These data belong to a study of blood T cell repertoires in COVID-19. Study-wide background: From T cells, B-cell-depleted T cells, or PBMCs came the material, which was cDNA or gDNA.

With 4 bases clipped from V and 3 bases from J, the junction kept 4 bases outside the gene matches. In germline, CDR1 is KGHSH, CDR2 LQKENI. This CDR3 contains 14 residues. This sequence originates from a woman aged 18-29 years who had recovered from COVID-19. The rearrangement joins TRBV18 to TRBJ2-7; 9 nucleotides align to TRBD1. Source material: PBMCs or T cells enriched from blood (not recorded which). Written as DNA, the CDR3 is TGTGCCAGCTCACTCCGGGACAGGGTCTACGAGCAGTACTTC. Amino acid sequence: CASSLRDRVYEQYF. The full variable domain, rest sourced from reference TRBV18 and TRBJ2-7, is NAGVMQNPRHLVRRRGQEARLRCSPMKGHSHVYWYRQLPEEGLKFMVYLQKENIIDESGMPKERFSAEFPKEGPSILRIQQVVRGDSAAYFCASSLRDRVYEQYFGPGTRLTVT.